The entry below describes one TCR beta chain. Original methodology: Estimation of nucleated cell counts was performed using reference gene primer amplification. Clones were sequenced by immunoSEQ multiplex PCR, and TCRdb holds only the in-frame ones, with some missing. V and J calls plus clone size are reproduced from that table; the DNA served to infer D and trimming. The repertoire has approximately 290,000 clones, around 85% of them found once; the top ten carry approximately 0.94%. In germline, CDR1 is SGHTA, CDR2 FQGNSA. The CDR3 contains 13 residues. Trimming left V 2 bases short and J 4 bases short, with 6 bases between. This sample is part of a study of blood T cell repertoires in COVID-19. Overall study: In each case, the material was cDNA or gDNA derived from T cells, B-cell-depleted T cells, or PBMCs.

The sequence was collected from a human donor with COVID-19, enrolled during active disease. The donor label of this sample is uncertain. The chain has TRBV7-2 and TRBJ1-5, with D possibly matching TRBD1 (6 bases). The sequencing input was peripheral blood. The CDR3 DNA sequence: TGTGCCAGCAGCTTAAGGGGGAATCAGCCCCAGCATTTT. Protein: CASSLRGNQPQHF.